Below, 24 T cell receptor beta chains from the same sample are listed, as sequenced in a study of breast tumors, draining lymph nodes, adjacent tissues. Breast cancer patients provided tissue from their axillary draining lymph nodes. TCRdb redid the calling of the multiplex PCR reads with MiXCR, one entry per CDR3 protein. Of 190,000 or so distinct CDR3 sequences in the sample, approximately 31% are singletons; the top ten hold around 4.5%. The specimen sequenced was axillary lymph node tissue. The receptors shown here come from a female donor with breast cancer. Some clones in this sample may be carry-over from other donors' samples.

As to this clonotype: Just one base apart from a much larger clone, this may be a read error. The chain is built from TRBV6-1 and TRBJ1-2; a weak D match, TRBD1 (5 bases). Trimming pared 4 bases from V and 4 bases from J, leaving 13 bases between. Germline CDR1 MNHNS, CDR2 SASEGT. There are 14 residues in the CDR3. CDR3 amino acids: CASSALRAPYGYTF. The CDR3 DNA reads TGTGCCAGCAGTGCCCTCAGGGCCCCCTATGGCTACACCTTC.

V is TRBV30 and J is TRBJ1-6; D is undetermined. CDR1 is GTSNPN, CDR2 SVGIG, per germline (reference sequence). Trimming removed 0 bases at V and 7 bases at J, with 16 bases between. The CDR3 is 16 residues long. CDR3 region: CAWSVGAGGYNSPLHF. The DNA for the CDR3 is TGTGCCTGGAGTGTCGGAGCGGGAGGGTACAATTCACCCCTCCACTTT.

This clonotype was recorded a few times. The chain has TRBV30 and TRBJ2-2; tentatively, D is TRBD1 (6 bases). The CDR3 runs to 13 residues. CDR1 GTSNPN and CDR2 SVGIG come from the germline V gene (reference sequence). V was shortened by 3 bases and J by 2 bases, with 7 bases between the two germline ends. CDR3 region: CAWRGGNTGELFF. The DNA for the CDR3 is TGTGCCTGGAGAGGGGGTAACACCGGGGAGCTGTTTTTT.

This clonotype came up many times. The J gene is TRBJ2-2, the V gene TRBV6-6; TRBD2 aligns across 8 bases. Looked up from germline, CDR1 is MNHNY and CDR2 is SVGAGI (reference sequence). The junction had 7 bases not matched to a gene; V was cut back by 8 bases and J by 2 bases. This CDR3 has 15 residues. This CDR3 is CASDPGLVNTGELFF. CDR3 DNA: TGTGCCAGCGACCCGGGACTAGTCAACACCGGGGAGCTGTTTTTT.

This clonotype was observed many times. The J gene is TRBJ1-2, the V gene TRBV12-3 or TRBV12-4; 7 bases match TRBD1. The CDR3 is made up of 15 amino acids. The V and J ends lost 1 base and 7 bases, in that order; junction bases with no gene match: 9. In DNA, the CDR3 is TGTGCCAGCAGTTTAGGGGCCAGGGGGAGCGTTGGCTACACCTTC. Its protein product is CASSLGARGSVGYTF.

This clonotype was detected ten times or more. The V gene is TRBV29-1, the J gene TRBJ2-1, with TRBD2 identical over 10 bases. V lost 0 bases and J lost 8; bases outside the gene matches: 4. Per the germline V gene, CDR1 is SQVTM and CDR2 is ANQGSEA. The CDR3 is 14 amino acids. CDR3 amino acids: CSVEDGGLADEQFF. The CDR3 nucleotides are TGCAGCGTTGAAGATGGAGGACTAGCGGATGAGCAGTTCTTC.

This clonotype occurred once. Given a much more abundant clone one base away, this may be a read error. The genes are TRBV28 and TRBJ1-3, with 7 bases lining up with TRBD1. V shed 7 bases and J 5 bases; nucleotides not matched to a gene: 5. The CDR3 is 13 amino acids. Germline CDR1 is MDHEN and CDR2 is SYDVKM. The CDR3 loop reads CASTPGQRNTIYF. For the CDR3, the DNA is TGTGCCAGCACCCCGGGACAGCGAAACACCATATATTTT.

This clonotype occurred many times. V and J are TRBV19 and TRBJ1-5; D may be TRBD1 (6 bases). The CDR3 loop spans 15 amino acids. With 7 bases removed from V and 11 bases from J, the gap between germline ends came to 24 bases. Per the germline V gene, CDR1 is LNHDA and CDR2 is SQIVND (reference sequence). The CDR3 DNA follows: TGTGCCAGTACCCCGATCGCAGGGGTGGGTAGGGCCCAGCATTTT. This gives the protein CASTPIAGVGRAQHF. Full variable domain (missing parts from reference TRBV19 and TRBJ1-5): DGGITQSPKYLFRKEGQNVTLSCEQNLNHDAMYWYRQDPGQGLRLIYYSQIVNDFQKGDIAEGYSVSREKKESFPLTVTSAQKNPTAFYLCASTPIAGVGRAQHFGDGTRLSIL.

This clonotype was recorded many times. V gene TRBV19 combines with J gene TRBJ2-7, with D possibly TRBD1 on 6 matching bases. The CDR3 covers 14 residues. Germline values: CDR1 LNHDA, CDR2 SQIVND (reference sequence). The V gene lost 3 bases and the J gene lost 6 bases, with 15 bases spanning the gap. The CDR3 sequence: CASSMVIGGGEQYF. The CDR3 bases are TGTGCCAGTAGTATGGTAATAGGGGGTGGCGAGCAGTACTTC.

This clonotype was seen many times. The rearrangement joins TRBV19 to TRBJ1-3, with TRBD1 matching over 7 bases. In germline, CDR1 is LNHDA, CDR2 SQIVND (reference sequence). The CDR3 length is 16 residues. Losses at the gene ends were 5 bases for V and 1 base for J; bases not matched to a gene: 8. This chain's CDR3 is CASSPGTAGSGNTIYF. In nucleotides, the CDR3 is TGTGCCAGTAGTCCAGGGACAGCTGGGTCTGGAAACACCATATATTTT.

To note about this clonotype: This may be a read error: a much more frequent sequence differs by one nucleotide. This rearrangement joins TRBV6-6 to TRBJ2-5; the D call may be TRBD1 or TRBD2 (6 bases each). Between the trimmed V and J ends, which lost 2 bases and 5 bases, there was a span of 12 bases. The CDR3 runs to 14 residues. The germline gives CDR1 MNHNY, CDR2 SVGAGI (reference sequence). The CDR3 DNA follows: TGTGCCAGCAGTTACGGAGGGGGTAAGGAGACCCAGTACTTC. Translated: CASSYGGGKETQYF.

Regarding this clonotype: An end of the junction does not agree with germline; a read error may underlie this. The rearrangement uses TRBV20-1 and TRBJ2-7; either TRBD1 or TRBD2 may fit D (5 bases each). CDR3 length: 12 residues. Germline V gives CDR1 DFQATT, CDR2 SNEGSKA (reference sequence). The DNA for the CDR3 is TGCAGTGCTAGAGATCAGGTGGGGACCCAGCACTTC. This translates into CSARDQVGTQHF.

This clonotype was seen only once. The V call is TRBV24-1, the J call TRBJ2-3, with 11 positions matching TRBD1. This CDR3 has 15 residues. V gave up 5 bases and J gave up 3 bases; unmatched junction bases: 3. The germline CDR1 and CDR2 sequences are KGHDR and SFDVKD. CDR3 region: CATSVGQGATDTQYF. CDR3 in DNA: TGTGCCACCAGTGTAGGACAGGGGGCGACAGATACGCAGTATTTT.

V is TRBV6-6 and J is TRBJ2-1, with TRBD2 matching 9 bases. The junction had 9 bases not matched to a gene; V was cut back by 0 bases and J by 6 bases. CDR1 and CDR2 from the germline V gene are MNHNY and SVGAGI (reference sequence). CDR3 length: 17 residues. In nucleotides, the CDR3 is TGTGCCAGCAGTTACTCGAATTCGGGCGGGAGGGGCAATGAGCAGTTCTTC. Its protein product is CASSYSNSGGRGNEQFF.

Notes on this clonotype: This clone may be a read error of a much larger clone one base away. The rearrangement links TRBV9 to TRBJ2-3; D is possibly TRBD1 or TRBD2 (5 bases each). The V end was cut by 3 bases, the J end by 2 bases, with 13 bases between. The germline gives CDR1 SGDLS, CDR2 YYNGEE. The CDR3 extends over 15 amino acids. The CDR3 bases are TGTGCCAGCAGCGCAGGGTTAGGGACCACAGATACGCAGTATTTT. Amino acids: CASSAGLGTTDTQYF.

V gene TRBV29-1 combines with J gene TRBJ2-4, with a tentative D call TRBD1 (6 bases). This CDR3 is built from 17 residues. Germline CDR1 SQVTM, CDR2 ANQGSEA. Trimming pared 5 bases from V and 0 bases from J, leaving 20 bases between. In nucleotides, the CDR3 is TGCAGCGTTTGGTCCAGGGGAACTAATCTAGCCAAAAACATTCAGTACTTC. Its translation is CSVWSRGTNLAKNIQYF.

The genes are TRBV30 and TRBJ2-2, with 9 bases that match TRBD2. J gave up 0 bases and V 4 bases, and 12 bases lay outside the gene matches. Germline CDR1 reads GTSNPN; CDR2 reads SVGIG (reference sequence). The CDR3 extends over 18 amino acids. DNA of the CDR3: TGTGCCTGGACAGCCCTTAGTCTAGCGGGGCCGAACACCGGGGAGCTGTTTTTT. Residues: CAWTALSLAGPNTGELFF.

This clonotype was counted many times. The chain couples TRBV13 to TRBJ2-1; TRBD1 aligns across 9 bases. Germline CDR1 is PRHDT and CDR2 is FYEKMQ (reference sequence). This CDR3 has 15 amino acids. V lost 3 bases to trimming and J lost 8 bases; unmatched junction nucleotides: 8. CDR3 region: CASSFETGGEDEQFF. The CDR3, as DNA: TGTGCCAGCAGCTTTGAGACAGGGGGTGAGGATGAGCAGTTCTTC.

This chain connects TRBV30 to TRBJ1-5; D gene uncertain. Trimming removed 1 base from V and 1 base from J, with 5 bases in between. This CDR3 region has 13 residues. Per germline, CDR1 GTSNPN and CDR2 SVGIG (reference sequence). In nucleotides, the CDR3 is TGTGCCTGGAGTGGAAAAAGCAATCAGCCCCAGCATTTT. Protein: CAWSGKSNQPQHF. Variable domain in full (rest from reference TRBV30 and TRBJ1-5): SQTIHQWPATLVQPVGSPLSLECTVEGTSNPNLYWYRQAAGRGLQLLFYSVGIGQISSEVPQNLSASRPQDRQFILSSKKLLLSDSGFYLCAWSGKSNQPQHFGDGTRLSIL.

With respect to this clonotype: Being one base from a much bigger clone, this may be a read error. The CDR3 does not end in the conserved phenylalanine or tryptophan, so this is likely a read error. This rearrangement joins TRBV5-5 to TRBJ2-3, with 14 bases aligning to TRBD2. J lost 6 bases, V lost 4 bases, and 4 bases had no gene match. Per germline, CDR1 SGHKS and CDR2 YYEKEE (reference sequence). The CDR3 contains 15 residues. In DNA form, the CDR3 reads TGTGCCAGCAGCGTGACTAGCGGGGGGGCGGATACGCAGTATTCT. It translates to CASSVTSGGADTQYS.

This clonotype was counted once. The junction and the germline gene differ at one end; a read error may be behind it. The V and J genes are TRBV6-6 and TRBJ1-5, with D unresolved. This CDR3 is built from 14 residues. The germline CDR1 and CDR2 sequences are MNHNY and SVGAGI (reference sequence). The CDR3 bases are TGTGCCAACAGTCACTCGAGTAAGGTGCAGCCCCAGCATTTT. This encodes CANSHSSKVQPQHF.

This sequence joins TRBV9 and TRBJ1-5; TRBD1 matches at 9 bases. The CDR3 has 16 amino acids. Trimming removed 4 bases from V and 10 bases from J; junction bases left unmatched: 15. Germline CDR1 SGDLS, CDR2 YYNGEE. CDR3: CASSNTGGGGGHPQHF. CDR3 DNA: TGTGCCAGCAGCAACACAGGGGGCGGCGGGGGCCACCCCCAGCATTTT.

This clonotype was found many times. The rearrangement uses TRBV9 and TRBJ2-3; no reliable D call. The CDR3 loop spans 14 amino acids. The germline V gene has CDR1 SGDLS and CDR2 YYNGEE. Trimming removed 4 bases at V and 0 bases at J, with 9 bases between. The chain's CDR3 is CASSPEVSTDTQYF. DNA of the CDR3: TGTGCCAGCAGCCCCGAGGTCAGCACAGATACGCAGTATTTT.

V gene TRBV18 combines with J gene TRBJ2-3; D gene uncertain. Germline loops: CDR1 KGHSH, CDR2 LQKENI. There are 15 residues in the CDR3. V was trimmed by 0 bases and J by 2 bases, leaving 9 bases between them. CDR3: CASSPPVAPTDTQYF. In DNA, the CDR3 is TGTGCCAGCTCACCACCGGTTGCCCCCACAGATACGCAGTATTTT.